The TCR beta chain described here comes from a study of blood T cell repertoires in COVID-19. CDR3 size: 15 residues. Germline CDR1 SGHRS, CDR2 YFSETQ. V was pared by 3 bases and J by 4 bases, with 11 bases between. As processed by the authors: Estimation of nucleated cell counts was performed using reference gene primer amplification. The method was immunoSEQ multiplex PCR; TCRdb's version includes in-frame clones alone and lacks a portion of them. V and J calls and clone size are copied from that table; D and trimming were computed from the DNA. The data show approximately 230,000 clones, 82% seen once.

Specimen: PBMCs or T cells enriched from blood (not recorded which). This clonotype was sampled from a middle-aged man who had recovered from COVID-19. The gene calls are TRBV5-1 and TRBJ1-6, with D maybe TRBD1 (5 bases). In DNA form, the CDR3 reads TGCGCCAGCAGCTGGGGACTTAGATATAATTCACCCCTCCACTTT. This gives the protein CASSWGLRYNSPLHF.